Each of the 21 T cell receptor beta chains below was sequenced from the same sample in a study of blood T cell repertoires in COVID-19. TCRdb's table, derived via immunoSEQ multiplex PCR, lists solely in-frame clones and lacks some. Seen here are under 200,000 clones, over 70% observed once, and the top ten hold about 5.8%. The sample taken for sequencing was PBMCs or T cells enriched from blood (not recorded which). The receptors originated from a woman in her thirties or forties with acute COVID-19.

The rearrangement joins TRBV27 to TRBJ2-1, with 14 bases identical to TRBD2. There are 18 residues in the CDR3. Germline CDR1 and CDR2: MNHEY and SMNVEV (reference sequence). The ends lost 9 bases at V and 2 bases at J; junction bases unmatched: 12. CDR3 loop: CASYPFGLAGGTYNEQFF. CDR3 bases: TGTGCCAGTTACCCCTTTGGACTAGCGGGAGGAACCTACAATGAGCAGTTCTTC.

The table lists this clone with a few counts. The chain recombines TRBV30 with TRBJ1-5; D is perhaps TRBD1 (5 bases). CDR1 is GTSNPN and CDR2 is SVGIG in the germline V gene (reference sequence). The CDR3 has 13 residues. Trimming stripped 0 bases from V and 4 bases from J, with 7 bases between. The DNA of the CDR3 is TGTGCCTGGAGTGTAGACAGAAATCAGCCCCAGCATTTT. Its translation is CAWSVDRNQPQHF.

The rearrangement uses TRBV5-1 and TRBJ1-4; D call uncertain. This CDR3 region has 14 residues. Germline-derived CDR1 and CDR2 are SGHRS and YFSETQ. V shed 0 bases and J shed 3 bases, with 6 bases lying between them. CDR3 amino acids: CASSLAQANEKLFF. In DNA form, the CDR3 reads TGCGCCAGCAGCTTGGCGCAGGCTAATGAAAAACTGTTTTTT. The whole variable domain, filled in from reference TRBV5-1 and TRBJ1-4, reads KAGVTQTPRYLIKTRGQQVTLSCSPISGHRSVSWYQQTPGQGLQFLFEYFSETQRNKGNFPGRFSGRQFSNSRSEMNVSTLELGDSALYLCASSLAQANEKLFFGSGTQLSVL.

This chain uses TRBV10-3 with TRBJ2-1; the match to TRBD2 covers 11 bases. CDR3 size: 17 residues. Germline values: CDR1 ENHRY, CDR2 SYGVKD. The trim removed 4 bases at V and 5 bases at J, leaving 10 bases unmatched. The CDR3 region has the DNA TGTGCCATCAGTGGGGGTAGCGGGAGGGGGGCCCACAATGAGCAGTTCTTC. This gives the protein CAISGGSGRGAHNEQFF.

J is TRBJ1-2 and V is TRBV7-2, with 7 bases identical to TRBD1. The CDR3 covers 17 residues. J gave up 0 bases and V 8 bases, and 15 bases lay outside the gene matches. Germline values: CDR1 SGHTA, CDR2 FQGNSA. CDR3 sequence reads: CASSKTYTGDSNYGYTF. The DNA for the CDR3 is TGTGCCAGCTCCAAGACATACACAGGGGACTCTAACTATGGCTACACCTTC.

This rearrangement joins TRBV19 to TRBJ2-5; 10 bases map to TRBD1. The V gene's germline CDR1 is LNHDA and CDR2 SQIVND (reference sequence). V lost 9 bases and J lost 5; bases outside the gene matches: 9. The CDR3 extends over 14 amino acids. The chain's CDR3 is CASRDRGDSETQYF. DNA for the CDR3: TGTGCCAGCCGGGACAGGGGTGATTCGGAGACCCAGTACTTC.

The chain carries TRBV3-1 (or the pseudogene TRBV3-2) and TRBJ2-1; D unclear. CDR1 is LGHDT and CDR2 is YNNKEL in the germline V gene (reference sequence). V was shortened by 3 bases and J by 10 bases, with 10 bases between the two germline ends. The CDR3 contains 12 residues. CDR3 bases: TGTGCCAGCAGCCATCTTGAGCAAGAGCAGTTCTTC. Translated: CASSHLEQEQFF.

The chain carries TRBV18 and TRBJ2-1; D unclear. The V and J ends lost 3 bases and 3 bases respectively, with 12 bases between them. The CDR3 has 15 residues. The germline gives CDR1 KGHSH, CDR2 LQKENI. CDR3: CASSPITENYNEQFF. In nucleotides, the CDR3 is TGTGCCAGCTCACCGATCACTGAAAACTACAATGAGCAGTTCTTC.

In DNA form, the CDR3 reads TGTGCCAGCAGCCAGGGACTTCGCACAGATACGCAGTATTTT. Protein product: CASSQGLRTDTQYF. V gene TRBV13 combines with J gene TRBJ2-3, with D possibly being TRBD2 (6 bases). Trimming left V 5 bases short and J 1 base short, with 10 bases between. The CDR3 has 14 amino acids. CDR1 and CDR2 (germline): PRHDT, FYEKMQ (reference sequence).

The chain employs TRBV9 and TRBJ2-3, with no clear D. V gave up 0 bases and J gave up 1 base, with 3 bases separating them. CDR1 and CDR2 (germline): SGDLS, YYNGEE. The CDR3 extends over 13 amino acids. The CDR3 DNA reads as TGTGCCAGCAGCGTAGCTGGCACAGATACGCAGTATTTT. Its protein product is CASSVAGTDTQYF.

The CDR3 nucleotides read TGTGCCAGCAGCTTGGAGGCAGGAAACTATGGCTACACCTTC. Amino acids: CASSLEAGNYGYTF. V is TRBV5-4 and J is TRBJ1-2; D not certain. V was shortened by 0 bases and J by 2 bases, with 8 bases between the two germline ends. CDR1 is SGHNT and CDR2 is YYREEE in the germline V gene (reference sequence). The CDR3 consists of 14 residues.

The gene calls are TRBV6-5 and TRBJ1-6, with 9 bases fitting TRBD1. Per the germline V gene, CDR1 is MNHEY and CDR2 is SVGAGI. The CDR3 loop spans 16 amino acids. Trimming removed 2 bases from V and 8 bases from J; junction bases left unmatched: 7. The CDR3 sequence is CASSYGSGTGHSPLHF. The DNA for the CDR3 is TGTGCCAGCAGTTACGGGTCCGGGACAGGGCATTCACCCCTCCACTTT.

This clone was recorded many times. The chain employs TRBV20-1 and TRBJ2-3, with TRBD1 identical over 7 bases. The J segment lost 4 bases and the V segment lost 3 bases, leaving 7 bases of the junction unmatched. Per germline, CDR1 DFQATT and CDR2 SNEGSKA (reference sequence). This CDR3 is built from 14 residues. The CDR3 is CSASSAGGPDTQYF. The CDR3 nucleotides read TGCAGTGCTAGTTCGGCAGGGGGACCAGATACGCAGTATTTT.

This clone has only one observation. The rearrangement uses TRBV3-1 (or the pseudogene TRBV3-2) and TRBJ1-5; no clear D gene. V shed 4 bases and J shed 4 bases, with 11 bases lying between them. The germline V gene has CDR1 LGHDT and CDR2 YNNKEL (reference sequence). This CDR3 contains 14 residues. The CDR3 here is CASSPSTGNQPQHF. CDR3 bases: TGTGCCAGCAGCCCTTCAACGGGGAATCAGCCCCAGCATTTT.

This clone was counted between two and nine times. The rearrangement joins TRBV12-5 to TRBJ1-6; tentatively, D is TRBD1 (5 bases). Germline V CDR1 and CDR2: LGHNT, FRNRAP. Between the trimmed V and J ends, which lost 0 bases and 8 bases, there was a span of 20 bases. This CDR3 region has 18 residues. CDR3 region: CASGLVPLTVRGDSPLHF. The CDR3 nucleotides read TGTGCTAGTGGTTTGGTACCTTTAACAGTTCGGGGGGATTCACCCCTCCACTTT.

V gene TRBV29-1 combines with J gene TRBJ2-1, with 7 bases fitting TRBD2. The CDR3 runs to 14 residues. Per the germline V gene, CDR1 is SQVTM and CDR2 is ANQGSEA. J gave up 6 bases and V 1 base, and 6 bases lay outside the gene matches. The CDR3 loop is CSVEAGGGGNEQFF. CDR3 nucleotide sequence: TGCAGCGTTGAAGCGGGAGGTGGCGGCAATGAGCAGTTCTTC.

The chain has TRBV5-6 and TRBJ1-2, with D uncertain. Germline V gives CDR1 SGHDT, CDR2 YYEEEE. The CDR3 sequence is 14 residues long. Trimming stripped 0 bases from V and 4 bases from J, with 10 bases between. The CDR3 DNA follows: TGTGCCAGCAGCTTGGCCGAGGATGCCTATGGCTACACCTTC. Amino acids: CASSLAEDAYGYTF.

Comment on this clone: The sample holds other DNA sequences that translate to the same CDR3. The chain employs TRBV2 and TRBJ1-2; 11 nucleotides line up with TRBD1. V lost 4 bases, J lost 8 bases, and 3 bases stayed unmatched. There are 13 residues in the CDR3. Germline loops: CDR1 SNHLY, CDR2 FYNNEI. The CDR3 coding sequence is TGTGCCAGCAGTGGGACAGGGGGCCACGGCTACACCTTC. Residues: CASSGTGGHGYTF.

The V call is TRBV11-2, the J call TRBJ2-3; perhaps TRBD1 as D (5 bases). The CDR3 length is 16 residues. CDR1 is SGHAT and CDR2 is FQNNGV in the germline V gene. Trimming removed 5 bases at V and 0 bases at J, with 15 bases between. The CDR3 loop reads CASSPRRGTSTDTQYF. CDR3 bases: TGTGCCAGCAGCCCAAGAAGGGGTACTAGCACAGATACGCAGTATTTT.

This rearrangement joins TRBV5-1 to TRBJ2-7; D perhaps matches TRBD2 (6 bases). The CDR3 spans 14 residues. Trimming cost V 2 bases and J 2 bases, with 11 bases left between them. The germline V gene has CDR1 SGHRS and CDR2 YFSETQ. CDR3 sequence reads: CASSLTGAAYEQYF. For the CDR3, the DNA is TGCGCCAGCAGCTTAACGGGAGCTGCCTACGAGCAGTACTTC.

The chain links TRBV7-9 to TRBJ2-1, with 7 positions matching TRBD2. CDR1 is SEHNR and CDR2 is FQNEAQ in the germline V gene (reference sequence). V shed 2 bases, J shed 6 bases, and the junction held 13 bases outside the gene matches. The CDR3 totals 17 residues. The CDR3 loop reads CASSLLAGGSKTNEQFF. The CDR3 region has the DNA TGTGCCAGCAGCTTACTCGCTGGCGGGAGCAAAACCAATGAGCAGTTCTTC.